These 19 T cell receptor beta chains were all obtained from the same sample, sequenced in a study of cytomegalovirus exposure and HLA in healthy donors. Vbeta (60) and Jbeta (13) primers were used in the PCR. The assay was immunoSEQ multiplex PCR, and TCRdb's table has in-frame clones only and misses some. The sample includes over 150,000 clones, about three quarters of them seen just once. Sequencing was carried out using PBMCs. The receptors were sampled from a young man in good health and CMV-seronegative.

V and J are TRBV7-2 and TRBJ2-1; 10 bases align to TRBD2. This CDR3 has 16 residues. The germline CDR1 and CDR2 sequences are SGHTA and FQGNSA. The J segment lost 4 bases and the V segment lost 4 bases, leaving 7 bases of the junction unmatched. The chain's CDR3 is CASSSWTSGAYNEQFF. The CDR3 bases are TGTGCCAGCAGCTCCTGGACTAGCGGAGCTTACAATGAGCAGTTCTTC.

The genes are TRBV19 and TRBJ1-5; 9 bases map to TRBD1. Trimming at V came to 4 bases and at J to 0 bases, leaving 7 bases not matched to a gene. Germline CDR1 and CDR2: LNHDA and SQIVND (reference sequence). The CDR3 has 17 amino acids. The CDR3 nucleotides read TGTGCCAGTAGTACCCCCGGGACAGGGTATAGCAATCAGCCCCAGCATTTT. The encoded protein is CASSTPGTGYSNQPQHF.

V is TRBV10-1 and J is TRBJ2-4; D might be TRBD2 (6 bases). CDR3 length equals 13 residues. Trimming pared 6 bases from V and 8 bases from J, leaving 14 bases between. Germline lookup yields CDR1 WNHNN and CDR2 SYGVQD (reference sequence). Here the CDR3 reads CASSRDSWDIQYF. As DNA, the CDR3 is TGCGCCAGCAGCCGGGACTCCTGGGACATTCAGTACTTC.

The rearrangement links TRBV18 to TRBJ1-1; 10 bases are shared with TRBD1. CDR1 and CDR2 from the germline V gene are KGHSH and LQKENI. V lost 6 bases to trimming and J lost 2 bases; unmatched junction nucleotides: 9. The CDR3 covers 16 residues. The CDR3 loop reads CASSLGQGRLNTEAFF. DNA for the CDR3: TGTGCCAGCTCCCTGGGACAGGGGAGGCTTAACACTGAAGCTTTCTTT.

V and J are TRBV27 and TRBJ1-2; D is possibly TRBD1 (6 bases). Germline CDR1 MNHEY, CDR2 SMNVEV (reference sequence). The CDR3 loop spans 15 amino acids. Trimming removed 5 bases at V and 1 base at J, with 14 bases between. CDR3 region: CASSQRTGHNYGYTF. CDR3 DNA sequence: TGTGCCAGCAGTCAACGTACAGGGCATAACTATGGCTACACCTTC.

The chain recombines TRBV5-4 with TRBJ2-2, with 8 bases lining up with TRBD2. The CDR3 runs to 14 residues. Germline values: CDR1 SGHNT, CDR2 YYREEE (reference sequence). V dropped 3 bases and J dropped 6; count of bases not matched to a gene: 4. Written as DNA, the CDR3 is TGTGCCAGCAGCTCCGAGCGGGGGCCCGGGGAGCTGTTTTTT. It codes for CASSSERGPGELFF.

The genes are TRBV1 and TRBJ2-5; the D segment call TRBD2 is taken from the table without a DNA check. TRBV1 is marked as a pseudogene. CDR3 length equals 19 residues. Here the CDR3 DNA reads TGCACCAGCAGCCATCCTCCGGGACTAGCGGGACCCACCCAAGAGACCCAGTACTTC. Translating gives CTSSHPPGLAGPTQETQYF.

The V call is TRBV5-4, the J call TRBJ2-1; 13 nucleotides match TRBD2. V lost 4 bases and J lost 4; bases outside the gene matches: 2. Per germline, CDR1 SGHNT and CDR2 YYREEE (reference sequence). The CDR3 has 15 amino acids. The CDR3 is CASSRGLAGYNEQFF. In nucleotides, the CDR3 is TGTGCCAGCAGCCGGGGACTAGCGGGATACAATGAGCAGTTCTTC.

A single count supports this clone. One end of the junction fails to match germline, which may point to a read error. J is TRBJ2-7 and V is TRBV7-9, with D hard to call. In germline, CDR1 is SEHNR, CDR2 FQNEAQ (reference sequence). This CDR3 comprises 12 residues. The chain's CDR3 is CSSSLSESEQYF. CDR3 nucleotide sequence: TGTTCCAGCAGCCTGAGTGAAAGCGAGCAGTACTTC.

The chain is built from TRBV4-3 and TRBJ2-2; 9 nucleotides line up with TRBD1. The CDR3 is made up of 16 amino acids. Trimming removed 4 bases from V and 5 bases from J; junction bases left unmatched: 8. The germline gives CDR1 LGHNA, CDR2 YSLEER. The CDR3 coding sequence is TGCGCCAGCAGCCCCACGGACAGGGGAGGTACCGGGGAGCTGTTTTTT. The encoded protein is CASSPTDRGGTGELFF.

V gene TRBV9 combines with J gene TRBJ2-3; 7 nucleotides align to TRBD2. Trimming took 0 bases from V and 1 from J; bases not matched to a gene: 26. This CDR3 contains 23 residues. CDR1 is SGDLS and CDR2 is YYNGEE in the germline V gene. CDR3 DNA sequence: TGTGCCAGCAGCGTAGGGACCCCGGGACCCTCGGCCCGCGGGAGAAGAGGCACAGATACGCAGTATTTT. Its translation: CASSVGTPGPSARGRRGTDTQYF.

This chain uses TRBV6-5 with TRBJ2-1, with 7 bases lining up with TRBD2. Germline CDR1 and CDR2: MNHEY and SVGAGI. CDR3 length: 15 amino acids. The J segment lost 0 bases and the V segment lost 5 bases, leaving 4 bases of the junction unmatched. The CDR3 sequence: CASSLLAPSYNEQFF. CDR3 nucleotides: TGTGCCAGCAGTCTACTAGCGCCCTCCTACAATGAGCAGTTCTTC.

This chain connects TRBV9 to TRBJ2-7; tentatively, D is TRBD1 (6 bases). The CDR3 is made up of 13 amino acids. Germline V lookup: CDR1 SGDLS, CDR2 YYNGEE. V was clipped by 4 bases and J by 2 bases, with 10 bases between them. CDR3 sequence: CASSRDTAYEQYF. CDR3 DNA sequence: TGTGCCAGCAGCCGGGACACCGCCTACGAGCAGTACTTC.

The chain uses TRBV5-4 and TRBJ2-7, with TRBD1 matching 8 bases. Germline lookup yields CDR1 SGHNT and CDR2 YYREEE (reference sequence). J lost 2 bases, V lost 0 bases, and 1 base had no gene match. CDR3 length: 14 amino acids. The CDR3 sequence: CASSLGTGTYEQYF. The CDR3 DNA is TGTGCCAGCAGCTTGGGGACAGGGACCTACGAGCAGTACTTC. Together with reference TRBV5-4 and TRBJ2-7, the CDR3 gives the full variable domain: ETGVTQSPTHLIKTRGQQVTLRCSSQSGHNTVSWYQQALGQGPQFIFQYYREEENGRGNFPPRFSGLQFPNYSSELNVNALELDDSALYLCASSLGTGTYEQYFGPGTRLTVT.

This clone was counted between two and nine times. The rearrangement joins TRBV7-2 to TRBJ2-5, with TRBD2 matching over 8 bases. V lost 5 bases, J lost 5 bases, and 13 bases stayed unmatched. Germline CDR1 and CDR2: SGHTA and FQGNSA. The CDR3 runs to 16 residues. This CDR3 reads CASSPSGGREWETQYF. The CDR3 DNA is TGTGCCAGCAGCCCCTCGGGGGGGCGGGAGTGGGAGACCCAGTACTTC.

The chain has TRBV6-5 and TRBJ2-7; possible D gene TRBD2, 6 bases. Germline loops: CDR1 MNHEY, CDR2 SVGAGI. Trimming pared 10 bases from V and 5 bases from J, leaving 12 bases between. This CDR3 has 11 amino acids. The CDR3 DNA is TGTGCCACCCGCCGCGGGGACGAGCAGTACTTC. Its protein product is CATRRGDEQYF.

This chain links TRBV28 with TRBJ2-3; tentatively, D is TRBD2 (6 bases). V lost 3 bases and J lost 2, with 15 bases in between. The CDR3 totals 16 residues. Germline V lookup: CDR1 MDHEN, CDR2 SYDVKM. The CDR3, as DNA: TGTGCCAGCAGTTTGGTCGGCGGGGCTCTCACAGATACGCAGTATTTT. This sequence encodes CASSLVGGALTDTQYF.

This CDR3 reads CASSSPDNEQFF. The CDR3 DNA is TGTGCCAGCTCGTCGCCGGACAATGAGCAGTTCTTC. The chain links TRBV9 to TRBJ2-1; D is undetermined. The CDR3 is made up of 12 amino acids. The V gene lost 7 bases and the J gene lost 5 bases, with 10 bases spanning the gap. CDR1 is SGDLS and CDR2 is YYNGEE in the germline V gene.

In its sample, this clone was seen once. The chain uses TRBV9 and TRBJ1-2; 10 positions match TRBD1. Germline trimming cut 3 bases from V and 1 base from J; bases unmatched to any gene: 3. This CDR3 spans 15 amino acids. Germline CDR1 is SGDLS and CDR2 is YYNGEE. This CDR3 reads CASSDRDRGNYGYTF. The CDR3 DNA reads TGTGCCAGCAGCGACCGGGACAGGGGTAACTATGGCTACACCTTC.